The 26 T cell receptor beta chains in this list originate from one sample, sequenced in a study of beta chain features in type 1 diabetes. General study points: Type 1 diabetes patients had moderately but significantly shorter TCRB CDR3s in all four CD4+ subsets.

These receptors' targets are unknown. The isolated RNA, all of it, was reverse transcribed, so expressed TCRB transcripts were what got sequenced. The assay was immunoSEQ multiplex PCR, and TCRdb's table has in-frame clones only and misses some. Here the sample spans around 690,000 clones, about an eighth being singletons. Sequenced material: naive CD4+ T cells from blood. These receptors originate from a man under 40 with type 1 diabetes.

This clone was seen more than once but under ten times. V usage is TRBV5-4 and J usage is TRBJ1-1; D perhaps matches TRBD1 (5 bases). Trimming left V 3 bases short and J 3 bases short, with 9 bases between. CDR1 and CDR2 from the germline V gene are SGHNT and YYREEE (reference sequence). This CDR3 spans 13 amino acids. The chain's CDR3 is CASSSDMHTEAFF. In DNA form, the CDR3 reads TGTGCCAGCAGCTCGGACATGCACACTGAAGCTTTCTTT.

As concerns this clone: This CDR3 is also generated by other DNA sequences in the sample. V gene TRBV7-9 combines with J gene TRBJ1-6; D gene uncertain. Germline assignment: CDR1 SEHNR and CDR2 FQNEAQ (reference sequence). The CDR3 is 13 residues long. Trimming cost V 4 bases and J 6 bases, with 7 bases left between them. The CDR3 nucleotides are TGTGCCAGCAGCTCTGGCCTTAATTCACCCCTCCACTTT. Its translation: CASSSGLNSPLHF.

The V call is TRBV7-2, the J call TRBJ1-2, with TRBD1 identical over 7 bases. The germline V gene encodes CDR1 SGHTA and CDR2 FQGNSA. The CDR3 length is 15 residues. Germline trimming cut 0 bases from V and 6 bases from J; bases unmatched to any gene: 7. The CDR3 DNA reads TGTGCCAGCAGCTTAGCCGGGACAGAGGGGAATGGCTACACCTTC. Translating gives CASSLAGTEGNGYTF.

There are a few counts of this clone. V and J are TRBV7-2 and TRBJ2-1; D may match TRBD1 or TRBD2 (6 bases each). Trimming left V 2 bases short and J 9 bases short, with 23 bases between. CDR1 and CDR2 (germline): SGHTA, FQGNSA. This CDR3 region has 17 residues. CDR3 DNA sequence: TGTGCCAGCAGCTTAAGGAGGGGGAAGGGCCTGGTGGGTGAGCAGTTCTTC. Translation: CASSLRRGKGLVGEQFF.

The gene calls are TRBV27 and TRBJ2-2; a possible D gene is TRBD1 (5 bases). CDR1 is MNHEY, CDR2 SMNVEV, per germline (reference sequence). Deletions cut 3 bases from V and 3 bases from J, with 8 bases between. The CDR3 spans 14 residues. CDR3 nucleotide sequence: TGTGCCAGCAGTTTGTTCAGGGACACCGGGGAGCTGTTTTTT. This codes for CASSLFRDTGELFF.

This clone turned up a few times. This chain joins TRBV18 and TRBJ2-1; tentatively, D is TRBD2 (6 bases). The CDR3 has 16 amino acids. V was trimmed by 2 bases and J by 4 bases, leaving 15 bases between them. From germline, CDR1 is KGHSH and CDR2 LQKENI. This CDR3 reads CASSPLPGLEYNEQFF. CDR3 bases: TGTGCCAGCTCACCATTGCCGGGACTCGAATACAATGAGCAGTTCTTC.

The V and J genes are TRBV7-9 and TRBJ1-5; a weak D match, TRBD1 (5 bases). The CDR3 length is 16 residues. Trimming pared 5 bases from V and 2 bases from J, leaving 16 bases between. Germline-derived CDR1 and CDR2 are SEHNR and FQNEAQ (reference sequence). CDR3 in DNA: TGTGCCAGCAGCCAACAAGGAGCCAGGGGCAATCAGCCCCAGCATTTT. It yields the protein CASSQQGARGNQPQHF.

V usage is TRBV5-1 and J usage is TRBJ2-1; D uncertain. Trimming took off 0 bases at V and 4 bases at J, with 8 bases between the two ends. Germline CDR1 and CDR2: SGHRS and YFSETQ. This CDR3 comprises 14 residues. CDR3 nucleotides: TGCGCCAGCAGCTTGGCGGCTGAGTACAATGAGCAGTTCTTC. Translated: CASSLAAEYNEQFF.

This clone was seen more than once but under ten times. The J gene is TRBJ1-1, the V gene TRBV7-9, with 8 positions matching TRBD1. The CDR3 consists of 16 residues. Per germline, CDR1 SEHNR and CDR2 FQNEAQ (reference sequence). V gave up 5 bases and J gave up 5 bases; unmatched junction bases: 13. The CDR3 nucleotides read TGTGCCAGCAGCACGGACAGGGCCCCCTCGGGGACTGAAGCTTTCTTT. Its translation is CASSTDRAPSGTEAFF. The full variable domain, in which reference TRBV7-9 and TRBJ1-1 provide the parts outside the CDR3, is DTGVSQNPRHKITKRGQNVTFRCDPISEHNRLYWYRQTLGQGPEFLTYFQNEAQLEKSRLLSDRFSAERPKGSFSTLEIQRTEQGDSAMYLCASSTDRAPSGTEAFFGQGTRLTVV.

This clone turned up a few times. V is TRBV6-1 and J is TRBJ1-5, with a weak D call TRBD1 (6 bases). Trimming removed 6 bases at V and 7 bases at J, with 13 bases between. The CDR3 length is 13 residues. Germline assignment: CDR1 MNHNS and CDR2 SASEGT. The chain's CDR3 is CASSTGFQQPQHF. The CDR3 nucleotides read TGTGCCAGCAGCACAGGGTTTCAACAGCCCCAGCATTTT.

The chain uses TRBV7-2 and TRBJ2-1; 8 bases are a match to TRBD2. This CDR3 is built from 16 residues. Germline assignment: CDR1 SGHTA and CDR2 FQGNSA. V shed 5 bases, J shed 2 bases, and the junction held 8 bases outside the gene matches. CDR3 protein: CASSQGGRGAYNEQFF. In DNA form, the CDR3 reads TGTGCCAGCAGCCAAGGAGGGCGGGGGGCCTACAATGAGCAGTTCTTC.

This clone was detected only a few times. At the DNA level, this CDR3 is encoded by other sequences in the same sample as well. The chain joins TRBV5-1 to TRBJ1-5; no definite D call. The CDR3 is 14 residues long. The germline V gene has CDR1 SGHRS and CDR2 YFSETQ. V lost 4 bases and J 1 base, leaving 9 bases between the germline ends. The CDR3 DNA reads TGCGCCAGCAGCCCCGGAGGGAGCAATCAGCCCCAGCATTTT. Translating it yields CASSPGGSNQPQHF. The full variable domain, in which reference TRBV5-1 and TRBJ1-5 provide the parts outside the CDR3, is KAGVTQTPRYLIKTRGQQVTLSCSPISGHRSVSWYQQTPGQGLQFLFEYFSETQRNKGNFPGRFSGRQFSNSRSEMNVSTLELGDSALYLCASSPGGSNQPQHFGDGTRLSIL.

The rearrangement joins TRBV4-3 to TRBJ1-3, with D perhaps matching TRBD1 (6 bases). This CDR3 contains 15 residues. V was cut by 0 bases and J by 4 bases, with 10 bases left in between. Germline values: CDR1 LGHNA, CDR2 YSLEER. The CDR3: CASSQDLGAGNTIYF. The CDR3 DNA is TGCGCCAGCAGCCAAGATCTGGGGGCGGGAAACACCATATATTTT.

The chain couples TRBV7-2 to TRBJ1-5; D is possibly TRBD1 (6 bases). The CDR3 extends over 18 amino acids. Per germline, CDR1 SGHTA and CDR2 FQGNSA. The germline V and J ends were trimmed by 5 bases and 2 bases, with 22 bases remaining between them. In nucleotides, the CDR3 is TGTGCCAGCAGCCGTAGTCCCCCAGGGGATGTTGGCAATCAGCCCCAGCATTTT. It is translated as CASSRSPPGDVGNQPQHF. Variable domain in full (rest from reference TRBV7-2 and TRBJ1-5): GAGVSQSPSNKVTEKGKDVELRCDPISGHTALYWYRQSLGQGLEFLIYFQGNSAPDKSGLPSDRFSAERTGGSVSTLTIQRTQQEDSAVYLCASSRSPPGDVGNQPQHFGDGTRLSIL.

This clone was counted between two and nine times. J is TRBJ2-6 and V is TRBV25-1, with 7 bases identical to TRBD1. This CDR3 region has 17 residues. V lost 5 bases and J lost 1; bases outside the gene matches: 8. The germline V gene encodes CDR1 MGHDK and CDR2 SYGVNS. The CDR3 DNA reads TGTGCCAGCAGTAACCTACAGGGGAAGTCTGGGGCCAACGTCCTGACTTTC. It translates to CASSNLQGKSGANVLTF.

This clone was observed a few times. This chain connects TRBV19 to TRBJ2-1; 10 bases are a match to TRBD2. The CDR3 contains 17 residues. Germline CDR1 and CDR2: LNHDA and SQIVND (reference sequence). V dropped 4 bases and J dropped 0; count of bases not matched to a gene: 6. This CDR3 is CASSTRSSGSSYNEQFF. The CDR3 DNA follows: TGTGCCAGTAGTACTAGATCTAGCGGGAGCTCCTACAATGAGCAGTTCTTC.

This clone has more than one count but fewer than ten. Mismatch with germline at one junction end may stem from a read error. V and J are TRBV25-1 and TRBJ1-4, with no clear D. This CDR3 is built from 16 residues. Germline V gene data show CDR1 as MGHDK and CDR2 as SYGVNS. The CDR3 loop reads CASSDLPGRSNENLFF. The CDR3 region has the DNA TGTGCCAGCAGTGATCTACCCGGCAGGTCTAATGAAAACCTGTTTTTT.

A few counts support this clone. This rearrangement joins TRBV6-1 to TRBJ2-3; no firm D call. Germline loops: CDR1 MNHNS, CDR2 SASEGT. This CDR3 region has 14 residues. V dropped 2 bases and J dropped 6 bases, with 12 bases sitting between them. CDR3 nucleotides: TGTGCCAGCAGTGAAAGGCCGCATCCGGATACGCAGTATTTT. Residues: CASSERPHPDTQYF.

This clone was recorded a few times. This chain connects TRBV7-2 to TRBJ2-5, with TRBD2 matching 7 bases. V shed 4 bases, J shed 1 base, and the junction held 6 bases outside the gene matches. Per the germline V gene, CDR1 is SGHTA and CDR2 is FQGNSA. The CDR3 has 15 residues. The CDR3 nucleotides are TGTGCCAGCAGCTCCGGCCCGGGGGGCCAAGAGACCCAGTACTTC. This sequence encodes CASSSGPGGQETQYF.

This chain uses TRBV2 with TRBJ1-5; D uncertain. Germline V gene sequence: CDR1 SNHLY, CDR2 FYNNEI. Trimming cost V 5 bases and J 0 bases, with 8 bases left between them. CDR3 size: 14 residues. CDR3 sequence reads: CASSTDYSNQPQHF. The CDR3, as DNA: TGTGCCAGCAGTACGGATTATAGCAATCAGCCCCAGCATTTT.

A remark on this clone: This sample includes further DNA sequences coding for the same CDR3. The genes are TRBV7-2 and TRBJ2-7; 9 bases match TRBD1. The germline V gene has CDR1 SGHTA and CDR2 FQGNSA. The CDR3 extends over 14 amino acids. V lost 6 bases, J lost 2 bases, and 5 bases stayed unmatched. CDR3 loop: CASRPRDRAYEQYF. Here the CDR3 DNA reads TGTGCCAGCAGACCCCGGGACAGGGCCTACGAGCAGTACTTC.

The sample holds a few counts of this clone. The chain is built from TRBV6-1 and TRBJ2-7; possible D gene TRBD2, 6 bases. In germline, CDR1 is MNHNS, CDR2 SASEGT. The CDR3 spans 15 residues. The V end lost 8 bases, the J end lost 2 bases, and 19 bases lay between the germline ends. The DNA for the CDR3 is TGTGCCAGCCTTCCGACCGGGACTGCTCCCTACGAGCAGTACTTC. Encoded protein: CASLPTGTAPYEQYF.

The CDR3, as DNA: TGTGCCAGCAGTCACGTTTCTAGCGGGAGCTACAATGAGCAGTTCTTC. This translates into CASSHVSSGSYNEQFF. The chain has TRBV7-6 and TRBJ2-1; 10 positions match TRBD2. There are 16 residues in the CDR3. Germline CDR1 reads SGHVS; CDR2 reads FNYEAQ. V was pared by 6 bases and J by 3 bases, with 8 bases of the junction left unmatched.

This clone was counted a few times. The rearrangement uses TRBV7-6 and TRBJ1-1; D might be TRBD1 (6 bases). Germline lookup yields CDR1 SGHVS and CDR2 FNYEAQ. The CDR3 length is 16 residues. V was trimmed by 2 bases and J by 2 bases, leaving 15 bases between them. This CDR3 reads CASSLQEGVPNTEAFF. In DNA form, the CDR3 reads TGTGCCAGCAGCTTACAGGAGGGGGTTCCAAACACTGAAGCTTTCTTT. Supplemented by reference TRBV7-6 and TRBJ1-1, the full variable domain reads GAGVSQSPRYKVTKRGQDVALRCDPISGHVSLYWYRQALGQGPEFLTYFNYEAQQDKSGLPNDRFSAERPEGSISTLTIQRTEQRDSAMYRCASSLQEGVPNTEAFFGQGTRLTVV.

This clone has only a few counts. J is TRBJ1-1 and V is TRBV29-1, with D unclear. Trimming left V 6 bases short and J 2 bases short, with 10 bases between. CDR3 length: 12 residues. The germline V gene has CDR1 SQVTM and CDR2 ANQGSEA. CDR3 sequence (DNA): TGCAGCGTATTGACACCTAACACTGAAGCTTTCTTT. Protein sequence: CSVLTPNTEAFF.

As for this clone: This specimen includes other DNA sequences encoding the same CDR3. The chain carries TRBV18 and TRBJ2-5, with unresolved D. Germline CDR1 reads KGHSH; CDR2 reads LQKENI. The CDR3 loop spans 11 amino acids. V shed 1 base and J shed 5 bases, with 2 bases lying between them. The chain's CDR3 is CASSPQETQYF. The CDR3 DNA is TGTGCCAGCTCACCACAGGAGACCCAGTACTTC.